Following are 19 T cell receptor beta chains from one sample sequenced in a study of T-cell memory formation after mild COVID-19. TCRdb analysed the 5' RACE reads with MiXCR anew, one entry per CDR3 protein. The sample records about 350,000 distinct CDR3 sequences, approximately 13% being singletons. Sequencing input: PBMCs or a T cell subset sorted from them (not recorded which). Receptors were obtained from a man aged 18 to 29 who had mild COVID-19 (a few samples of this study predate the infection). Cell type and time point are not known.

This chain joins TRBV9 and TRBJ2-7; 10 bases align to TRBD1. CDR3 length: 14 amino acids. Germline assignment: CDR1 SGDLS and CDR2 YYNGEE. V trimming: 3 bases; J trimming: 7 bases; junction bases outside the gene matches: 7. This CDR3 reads CASSDGGTGEEQYF. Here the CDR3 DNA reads TGTGCCAGCAGCGACGGAGGGACAGGGGAGGAGCAGTACTTC.

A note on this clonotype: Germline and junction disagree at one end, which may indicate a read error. The CDR3 nucleotides read TGCGCCAGCAGCCGGGGGACTAGTGGCATTGAGCGGTTCTTC. The encoded protein is CASSRGTSGIERFF. The V gene is TRBV4-1, the J gene TRBJ2-1, with TRBD2 identical over 8 bases. The germline V gene has CDR1 MGHRA and CDR2 YSYEKL. The CDR3 runs to 14 residues.

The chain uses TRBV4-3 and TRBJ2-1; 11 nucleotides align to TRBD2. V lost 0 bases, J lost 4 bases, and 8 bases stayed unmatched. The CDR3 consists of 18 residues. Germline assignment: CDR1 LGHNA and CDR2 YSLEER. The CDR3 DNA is TGCGCCAGCAGCCAAGATATTTTCGGGACTAGCGGATACAATGAGCAGTTCTTC. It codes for CASSQDIFGTSGYNEQFF.

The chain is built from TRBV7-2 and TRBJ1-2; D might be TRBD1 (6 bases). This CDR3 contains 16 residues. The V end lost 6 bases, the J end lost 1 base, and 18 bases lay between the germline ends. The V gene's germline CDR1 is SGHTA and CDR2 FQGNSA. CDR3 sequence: CASRGTPFQNNYGYTF. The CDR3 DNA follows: TGTGCCAGCAGAGGGACACCTTTCCAGAATAACTATGGCTACACCTTC.

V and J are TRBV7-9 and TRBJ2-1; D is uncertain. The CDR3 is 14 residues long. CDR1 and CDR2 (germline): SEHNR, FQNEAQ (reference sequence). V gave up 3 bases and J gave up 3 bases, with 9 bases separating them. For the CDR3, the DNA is TGTGCCAGCAGCTTTGGTGGTCTCTACAATGAGCAGTTCTTC. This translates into CASSFGGLYNEQFF.

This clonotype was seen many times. Here the CDR3 reads CSVSRGRGTDTQYF. In DNA form, the CDR3 reads TGCAGCGTTTCAAGGGGGAGGGGCACAGATACGCAGTATTTT. The chain links TRBV29-1 to TRBJ2-3; weak D call: TRBD2 (7 bases). This CDR3 is built from 14 residues. Trimming left V 5 bases short and J 1 base short, with 13 bases between. Germline V gives CDR1 SQVTM, CDR2 ANQGSEA.

CDR3 region: CASYRSLNTEAFF. The CDR3 coding sequence is TGTGCCAGCTATAGAAGTTTGAACACTGAAGCTTTCTTT. This sequence joins TRBV6-2 or TRBV6-3 and TRBJ1-1, with D uncertain. The V end lost 8 bases, the J end lost 0 bases, and 10 bases lay between the germline ends. This CDR3 spans 13 amino acids. Germline loops: CDR1 MNHEY, CDR2 SVGEGT.

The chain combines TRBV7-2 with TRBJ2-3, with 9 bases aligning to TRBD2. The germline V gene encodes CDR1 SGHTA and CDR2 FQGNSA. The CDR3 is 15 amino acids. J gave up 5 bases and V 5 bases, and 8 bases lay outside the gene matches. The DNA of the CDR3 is TGTGCCAGCAGCCACTATAGCGGGGGTATAGATACGCAGTATTTT. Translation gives CASSHYSGGIDTQYF.

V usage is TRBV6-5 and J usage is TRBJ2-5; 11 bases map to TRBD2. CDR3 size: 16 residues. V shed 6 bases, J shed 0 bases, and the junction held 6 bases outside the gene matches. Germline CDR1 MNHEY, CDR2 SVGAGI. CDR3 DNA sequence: TGTGCCAGCAGCTCTAGCGGGGGGTGGTACCAAGAGACCCAGTACTTC. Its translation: CASSSSGGWYQETQYF.

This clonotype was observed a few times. The CDR3 sequence: CASSKFGQRAQETQYF. DNA of the CDR3: TGTGCCAGCAGTAAGTTCGGGCAGCGGGCCCAAGAGACCCAGTACTTC. This chain links TRBV28 with TRBJ2-5, with a weak D call TRBD2 (6 bases). CDR1 MDHEN and CDR2 SYDVKM come from the germline V gene. The CDR3 covers 16 residues. V was shortened by 5 bases and J by 1 base, with 17 bases between the two germline ends.

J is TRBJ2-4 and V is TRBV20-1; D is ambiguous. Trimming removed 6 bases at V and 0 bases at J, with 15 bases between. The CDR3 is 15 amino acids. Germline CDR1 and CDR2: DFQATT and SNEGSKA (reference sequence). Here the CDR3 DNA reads TGCAGTGCCCCCAAGGACCGCCTAGCCAAAAACATTCAGTACTTC. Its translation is CSAPKDRLAKNIQYF.

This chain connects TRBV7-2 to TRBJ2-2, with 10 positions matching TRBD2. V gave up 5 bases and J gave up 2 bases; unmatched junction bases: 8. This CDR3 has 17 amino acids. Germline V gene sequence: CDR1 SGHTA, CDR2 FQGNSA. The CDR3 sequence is CASSPYIAGGNTGELFF. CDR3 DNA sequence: TGTGCCAGCAGCCCCTATATAGCGGGGGGAAACACCGGGGAGCTGTTTTTT.

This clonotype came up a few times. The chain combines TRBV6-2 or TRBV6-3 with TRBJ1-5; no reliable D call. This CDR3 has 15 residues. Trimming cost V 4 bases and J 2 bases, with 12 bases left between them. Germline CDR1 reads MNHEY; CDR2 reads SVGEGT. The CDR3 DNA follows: TGTGCCAGCAGTTCCCTGGGCAAGGGCAATCAGCCCCAGCATTTT. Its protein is CASSSLGKGNQPQHF.

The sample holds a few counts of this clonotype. This chain's CDR3 is CATSIFLGSIQTQYF. CDR3 sequence (DNA): TGTGCCACCAGCATCTTCCTCGGTAGCATTCAGACCCAGTACTTC. V and J are TRBV15 and TRBJ2-5; no firm D call. Germline CDR1 and CDR2: LNHNV and YYDKDF (reference sequence). The V end was cut by 4 bases, the J end by 6 bases, with 18 bases between. The CDR3 is made up of 15 amino acids.

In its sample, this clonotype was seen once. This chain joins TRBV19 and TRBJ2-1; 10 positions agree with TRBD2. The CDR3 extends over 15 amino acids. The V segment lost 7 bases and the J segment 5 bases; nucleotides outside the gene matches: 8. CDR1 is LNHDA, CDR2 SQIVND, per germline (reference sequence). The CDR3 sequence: CASKLVAGGDNEQFF. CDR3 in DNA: TGTGCCAGTAAATTAGTAGCGGGGGGTGACAATGAGCAGTTCTTC. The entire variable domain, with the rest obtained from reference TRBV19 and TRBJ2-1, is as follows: DGGITQSPKYLFRKEGQNVTLSCEQNLNHDAMYWYRQDPGQGLRLIYYSQIVNDFQKGDIAEGYSVSREKKESFPLTVTSAQKNPTAFYLCASKLVAGGDNEQFFGPGTRLTVL.

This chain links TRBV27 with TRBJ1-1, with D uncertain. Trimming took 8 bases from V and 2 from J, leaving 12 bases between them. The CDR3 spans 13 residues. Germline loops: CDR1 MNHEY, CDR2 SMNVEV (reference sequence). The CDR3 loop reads CASGSQDNTEAFF. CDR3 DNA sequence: TGTGCCAGCGGGTCCCAGGACAACACTGAAGCTTTCTTT.

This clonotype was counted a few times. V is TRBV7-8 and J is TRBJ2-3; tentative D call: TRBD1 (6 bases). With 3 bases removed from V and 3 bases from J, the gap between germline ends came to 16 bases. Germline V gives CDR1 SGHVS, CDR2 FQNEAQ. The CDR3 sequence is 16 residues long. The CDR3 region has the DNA TGTGCCAGCAGCTTCCCTCATGGGGGCCGGACAGATACGCAGTATTTT. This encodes CASSFPHGGRTDTQYF.

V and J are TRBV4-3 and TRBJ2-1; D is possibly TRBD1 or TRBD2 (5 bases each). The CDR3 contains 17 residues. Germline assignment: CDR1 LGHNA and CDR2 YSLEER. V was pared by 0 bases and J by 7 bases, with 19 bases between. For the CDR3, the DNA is TGCGCCAGCAGCCAAGACTATAGGCAGGGTTCGGGGAATGAGCAGTTCTTC. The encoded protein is CASSQDYRQGSGNEQFF.

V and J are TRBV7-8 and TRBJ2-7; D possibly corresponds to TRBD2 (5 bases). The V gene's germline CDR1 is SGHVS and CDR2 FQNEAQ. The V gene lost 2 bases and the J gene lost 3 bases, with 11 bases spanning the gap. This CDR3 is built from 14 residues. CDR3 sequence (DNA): TGTGCCAGCAGCTTACGACCCAGCGGCTACGAGCAGTACTTC. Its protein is CASSLRPSGYEQYF.